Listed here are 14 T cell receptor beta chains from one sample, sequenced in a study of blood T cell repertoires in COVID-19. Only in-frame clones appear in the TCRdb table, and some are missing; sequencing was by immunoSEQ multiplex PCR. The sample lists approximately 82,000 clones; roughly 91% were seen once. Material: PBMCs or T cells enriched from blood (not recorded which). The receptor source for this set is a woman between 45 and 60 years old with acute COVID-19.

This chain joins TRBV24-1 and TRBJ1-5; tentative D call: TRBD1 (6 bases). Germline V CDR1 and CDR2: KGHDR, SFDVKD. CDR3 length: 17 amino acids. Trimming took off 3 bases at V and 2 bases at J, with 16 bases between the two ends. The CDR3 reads CATSDNDRTGGNQPQHF. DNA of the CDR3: TGTGCCACCAGTGATAACGACAGGACTGGAGGCAATCAGCCCCAGCATTTT.

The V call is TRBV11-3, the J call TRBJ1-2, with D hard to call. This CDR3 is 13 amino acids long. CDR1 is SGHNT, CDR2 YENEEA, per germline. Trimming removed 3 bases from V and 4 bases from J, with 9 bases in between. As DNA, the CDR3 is TGTGCCAGCAGCTTCGGTCAAAGCTATGGCTACACCTTC. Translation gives CASSFGQSYGYTF.

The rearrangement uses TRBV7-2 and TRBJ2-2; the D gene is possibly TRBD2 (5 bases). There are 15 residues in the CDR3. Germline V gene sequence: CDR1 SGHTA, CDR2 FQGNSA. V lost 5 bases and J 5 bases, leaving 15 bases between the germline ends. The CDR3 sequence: CASSPRSWRTGELFF. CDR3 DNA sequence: TGTGCCAGCAGCCCCCGCTCATGGAGGACCGGGGAGCTGTTTTTT.

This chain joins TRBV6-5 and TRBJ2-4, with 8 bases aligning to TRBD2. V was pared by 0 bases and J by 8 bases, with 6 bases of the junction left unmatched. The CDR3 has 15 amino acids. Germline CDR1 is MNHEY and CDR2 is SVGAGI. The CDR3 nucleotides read TGTGCCAGCAGTTACTCCGACCTCGGGGGGGACATTCAGTACTTC. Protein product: CASSYSDLGGDIQYF.

The CDR3 DNA follows: TGCAGTGCTAGAGAGGGCCGAGGCTACACCTTC. Its translation: CSAREGRGYTF. The J gene is TRBJ1-2, the V gene TRBV20-1; D is uncertain. V was shortened by 0 bases and J by 8 bases, with 7 bases between the two germline ends. This CDR3 spans 11 amino acids. Germline assignment: CDR1 DFQATT and CDR2 SNEGSKA (reference sequence).

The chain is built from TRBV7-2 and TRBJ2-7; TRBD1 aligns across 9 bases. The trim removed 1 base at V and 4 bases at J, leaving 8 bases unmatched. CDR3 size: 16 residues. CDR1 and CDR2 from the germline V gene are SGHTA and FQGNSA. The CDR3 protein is CASSLVPGTGLYEQYF. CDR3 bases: TGTGCCAGCAGCTTAGTTCCCGGGACAGGGTTGTACGAGCAGTACTTC. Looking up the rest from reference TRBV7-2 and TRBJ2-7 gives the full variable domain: GAGVSQSPSNKVTEKGKDVELRCDPISGHTALYWYRQSLGQGLEFLIYFQGNSAPDKSGLPSDRFSAERTGGSVSTLTIQRTQQEDSAVYLCASSLVPGTGLYEQYFGPGTRLTVT.

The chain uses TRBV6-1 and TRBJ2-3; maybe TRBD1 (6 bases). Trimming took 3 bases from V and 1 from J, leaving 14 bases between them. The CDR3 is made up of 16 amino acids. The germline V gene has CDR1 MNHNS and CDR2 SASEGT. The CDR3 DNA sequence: TGTGCCAGCAGTGAGCCAGGGGTCGGGGGCACAGATACGCAGTATTTT. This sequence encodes CASSEPGVGGTDTQYF.

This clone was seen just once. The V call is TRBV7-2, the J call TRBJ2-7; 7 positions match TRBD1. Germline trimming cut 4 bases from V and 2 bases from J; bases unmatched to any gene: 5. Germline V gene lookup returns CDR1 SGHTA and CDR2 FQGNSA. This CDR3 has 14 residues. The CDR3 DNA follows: TGTGCCAGCAGCTCCTGGACAGGCCCCTACGAGCAGTACTTC. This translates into CASSSWTGPYEQYF.

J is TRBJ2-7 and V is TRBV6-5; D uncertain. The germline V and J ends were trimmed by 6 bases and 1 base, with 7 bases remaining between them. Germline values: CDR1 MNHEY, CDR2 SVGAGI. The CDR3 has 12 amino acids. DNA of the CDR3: TGTGCCAGCAGCCACATTTCCTACGAGCAGTACTTC. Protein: CASSHISYEQYF.

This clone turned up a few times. The CDR3 spells CASSLFSMGDKNTEAFF. Written as DNA, the CDR3 is TGCGCCAGCAGCTTGTTTAGTATGGGGGACAAGAACACTGAAGCTTTCTTT. The chain uses TRBV5-1 and TRBJ1-1, with a weak D call TRBD1 (6 bases). The CDR3 totals 17 residues. V shed 1 base and J shed 1 base, with 17 bases lying between them. CDR1 and CDR2 (germline): SGHRS, YFSETQ.

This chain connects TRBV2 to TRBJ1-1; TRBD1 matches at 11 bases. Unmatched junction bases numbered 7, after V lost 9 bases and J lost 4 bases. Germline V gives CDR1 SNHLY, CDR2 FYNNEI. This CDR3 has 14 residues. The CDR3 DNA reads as TGTGCCAGAGGGACAGGGGGGCGAGGCACTGAAGCTTTCTTT. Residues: CARGTGGRGTEAFF.

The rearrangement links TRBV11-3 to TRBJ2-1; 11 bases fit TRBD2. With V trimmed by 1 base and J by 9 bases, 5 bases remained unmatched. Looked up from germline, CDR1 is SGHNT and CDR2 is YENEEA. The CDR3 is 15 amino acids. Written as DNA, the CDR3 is TGTGCCAGCAGCTTAGTAGCGGGAGGGCCGTCTGAGCAGTTCTTC. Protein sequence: CASSLVAGGPSEQFF.

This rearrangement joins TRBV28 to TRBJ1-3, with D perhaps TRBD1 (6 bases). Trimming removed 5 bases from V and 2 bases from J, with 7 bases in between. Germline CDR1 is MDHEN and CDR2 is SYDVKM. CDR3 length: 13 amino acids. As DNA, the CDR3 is TGTGCCAGCAGTGGGACACCTGGAAACACCATATATTTT. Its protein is CASSGTPGNTIYF.

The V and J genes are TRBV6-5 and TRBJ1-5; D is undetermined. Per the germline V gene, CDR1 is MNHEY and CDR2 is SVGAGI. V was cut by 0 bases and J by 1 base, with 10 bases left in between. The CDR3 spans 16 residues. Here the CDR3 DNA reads TGTGCCAGCAGTTACTCGATACAAACAAGCAATCAGCCCCAGCATTTT. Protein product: CASSYSIQTSNQPQHF.